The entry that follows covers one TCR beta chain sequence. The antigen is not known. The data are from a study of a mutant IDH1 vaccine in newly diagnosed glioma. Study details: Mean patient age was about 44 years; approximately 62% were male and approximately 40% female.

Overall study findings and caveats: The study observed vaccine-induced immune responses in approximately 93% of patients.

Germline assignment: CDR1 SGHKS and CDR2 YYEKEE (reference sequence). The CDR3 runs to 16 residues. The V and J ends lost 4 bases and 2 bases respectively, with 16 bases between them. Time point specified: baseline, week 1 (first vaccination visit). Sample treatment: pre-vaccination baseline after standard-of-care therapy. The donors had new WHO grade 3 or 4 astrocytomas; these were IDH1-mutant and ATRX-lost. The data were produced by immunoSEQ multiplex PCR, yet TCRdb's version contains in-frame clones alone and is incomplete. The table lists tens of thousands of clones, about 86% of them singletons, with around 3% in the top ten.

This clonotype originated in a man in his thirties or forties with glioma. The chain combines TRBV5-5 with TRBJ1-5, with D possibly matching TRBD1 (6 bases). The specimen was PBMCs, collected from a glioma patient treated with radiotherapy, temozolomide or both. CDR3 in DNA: TGTGCCAGCAGCCACTTGCCAGGGGAAGGCAATCAGCCCCAGCATTTT. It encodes CASSHLPGEGNQPQHF.